This T cell receptor beta chain is from a study of control samples from healthy donors and cancer patients. Profiled with immunoSEQ multiplex PCR; TCRdb holds only in-frame clones, not every one. The repertoire holds around 80,000 clones, with over 75% as singletons. Germline CDR1 LGHNA, CDR2 YNFKEQ. There are 15 residues in the CDR3. The J segment lost 0 bases and the V segment lost 2 bases, leaving 3 bases of the junction unmatched. Sequenced material: blood. The chain couples TRBV4-2 to TRBJ2-5, with TRBD2 matching over 7 bases. This receptor was obtained from a man aged 45-65 years in good health. The CDR3 reads CASSQYGGYQETQYF. CDR3 nucleotides: TGTGCCAGCAGCCAATACGGGGGGTACCAAGAGACCCAGTACTTC.